What follows describes a single TCR beta chain. This entry is derived from a study of blood T cells in healthy people across ages. Then a second PCR, running about 7 to 11 cycles, was carried out with a sample-barcoded 5' primer and a J-beta primer mix. TCRdb fed the 5' RACE reads into MiXCR, producing one record per CDR3 protein. The sample contains approximately 780,000 distinct CDR3 sequences, more than 25% of which appear only once. CDR1 and CDR2 from the germline V gene are SGDLS and YYNGEE. CDR3 length: 13 amino acids. V dropped 4 bases and J dropped 7; count of bases not matched to a gene: 5. Separately, the same data were catalogued under a study of T cells of mothers and their children.

The sequence came from a boy aged 5-17 years in good health. The V call is TRBV9, the J call TRBJ1-5; 7 positions match TRBD1. Sequencing was performed on blood. DNA for the CDR3: TGTGCCAGCAGCCCCCAGGGGGGGCAGCCCCAGCATTTT. Protein product: CASSPQGGQPQHF.